This TCR beta chain was found in a study of cytotoxic CD8 clonotypes in ibrutinib-treated CLL. The study, taken as a whole, reports: Clonality at baseline surpassed age-matched healthy donors and tracked circulating CD8+ T-cell counts. Clonality climbed at ibrutinib response, then dropped toward baseline at progression. Stable or contracted on treatment, public clonotypes were also uncommon.

Concerning this clone itself: Its antigen is not known.

Sequencing was performed with immunoSEQ multiplex PCR; in TCRdb, only in-frame clones are kept and a portion is missing. The table lists under 150,000 clones, around four fifths of them singletons. This CDR3 has 14 residues. Trimming left V 4 bases short and J 5 bases short, with 12 bases between. Looked up from germline, CDR1 is MGHDK and CDR2 is SYGVNS. The specimen comprised PBMCs, sampled after 24 months of ibrutinib treatment. The chain employs TRBV25-1 and TRBJ2-1; D may be TRBD2 (5 bases). The receptor's source is a human donor with chronic lymphocytic leukemia. The CDR3 region has the DNA TGTGCCAGCAGTGCGGAAAAGCGGAACAATGAGCAGTTCTTC. Translated: CASSAEKRNNEQFF. Variable domain in full (rest from reference TRBV25-1 and TRBJ2-1): EADIYQTPRYLVIGTGKKITLECSQTMGHDKMYWYQQDPGMELHLIHYSYGVNSTEKGDLSSESTVSRIRTEHFPLTLESARPSHTSQYLCASSAEKRNNEQFFGPGTRLTVL.